This T cell receptor beta chain was observed in a study of blood T cells in healthy people across ages. General study results and limits: Roughly linear age-related decline in beta diversity appeared, significant by age around 38. From one million sequenced T cells, diversity estimates were lower bounds.

Germline V CDR1 and CDR2: KGHSH, LQKENI. After removal of 8 bases from V and 6 bases from J, the junction contained 9 bases not matched to a gene. The CDR3 is made up of 14 amino acids. Each sample had at least 6 million PBMCs isolated. Details on this clonotype: Its specificity is unknown.

A sample-barcoded 5' primer and a J-beta primer mix were used in a second PCR of roughly 7 to 11 cycles. A tag from a template-switch adaptor with 12 random nucleotides marked each cDNA molecule. TCRdb reprocessed the 5' RACE reads via MiXCR and lists one record per CDR3 protein. The sample lists 650,000 to 1,000,000 distinct CDR3 sequences; about half were seen once. The sequencing input was blood. The sequence derives from a man aged 80 or over in good health. The chain carries TRBV18 and TRBJ1-4; 7 bases align to TRBD1. CDR3 amino acids: CASGFGTEHEKLFF. The CDR3 DNA sequence: TGTGCCAGCGGGTTCGGGACAGAACATGAAAAACTGTTTTTT.